The sequence of this T cell receptor beta chain was determined in a study of shared clonotypes between healthy human individuals (dated by TCRdb to about 2020). With respect to the entire study: A couple of women and a few men aged 18 to 49 years were included in the cohort. Between about 0.94 and 8.9 billion PBMCs per donor were obtained by leukapheresis. Libraries were prepared and TCR repertoires were sequenced by different laboratories using diverse techniques, in order to increase sequencing depth and limit assay-specific biases. To estimate repertoire size and how much clonotypes are shared between individuals, the study performed deep sequencing of blood TCR repertoires from five healthy adults.

Using the deep immunoSEQ assay, multiplex PCR amplified TCR CDR3 regions from genomic DNA. Extracted genomic DNA from each cell subset was distributed evenly across all wells of several immunoSEQ 96-well plates, and each plate was treated as a replicate. Each replicate PCR for unsorted PBMC received roughly 300 ng genomic DNA, equal to 30,000 to 35,000 T cell genomes. Ten immunoSEQ deep assay plates were used to sequence unsorted PBMC genomic DNA. The purified libraries were quantified using a Qubit 3.0 fluorometer, sized with a Bioanalyzer 2100, and then quantified again using the KAPA Library Quantification kit. Every immunoSEQ 96-well plate was sequenced on a separate single-read 150-cycle Illumina NextSeq 550 flow cell. As for how the authors treated the data: The immunoSEQ output contained only junctional sequences without quality scores, so filtering could not match that applied to full-length reads. Sequences were annotated with PyIR, a Python wrapper for IgBLAST v1.9, and V/J genes and CDR3 were assigned using IMGT germline references. Any read was removed if the V/J assignment was weak (E-value above 1e-6), the CDR3 was missing, or the read contained stop codons, out-of-frame junctions, or ambiguous translated residues. V3J clonotypes were defined as sequences sharing the same inferred V gene, J gene, and CDR3 amino acid sequence. Percentage overlap between repertoires was calculated by dividing the number of shared unique clonotypes by the size of the smaller repertoire. RTK rarefaction, the Chao1 estimator, and Recon v2.1 estimates of unobserved clonotypes were used to assess repertoire richness. TCRdb provides this immuneACCESS table in a form limited to in-frame rearrangements. Some clones are lacking; in checked studies, under half of them reflect an unresolved V gene, and why the rest are absent is not known. V and J calls and clone size are given by that table; D and trimming were obtained from the DNA. Across this sample there are about half a million clones, with more than 65% seen only once. The ten largest make up over 9.5% of the sample.

In this sample, this clone turned up a few times. Its antigen target is currently unknown. No per-base quality is available; no much larger clone lies one base away. On the study overall, not on this receptor specifically: Only blood was sampled, and tissue TCR repertoires likely differ from those in blood. Pairwise subsampling led to the expectation that sequencing depth would affect the degree of clonotype sharing among donors. The small number of donors limited the genetic and exposure-history diversity represented.

The donors were healthy, HIV-negative adults who had no recently reported acute infections or vaccinations. All donors were Caucasian adults living in Nashville, Tennessee, USA. For unsorted samples, some 90 million PBMCs were counted and genomic DNA was extracted with the QIAamp DNA Blood Mini kit. Blood was collected by leukapheresis, and PBMCs were isolated by Ficoll-Histopaque density gradient centrifugation and then cryopreserved in liquid nitrogen vapor phase. The CDR3, cysteine through phenylalanine, is 14 amino acids long. Only the CDR3 region is kept as DNA, spanning 42 bases read in frame from base 1. Compared with germline, V lacks 6 bases and J lacks 7 bases; bases without a gene match: 8. The germline V gene specifies ENHRY as CDR1 and SYGVKD as CDR2.

The sequence links TRBV10-3 to TRBJ1-2, and TRBD1 aligns with 10 junction nucleotides. This clonotype was obtained from a woman aged 35 to 49 in good health. Some clones in this sample may be carry-over from other donors' samples. Input material: PBMCs. The bases read TGTGCCATCAGCTCCGGGACAGGGGATTCTGGCTACACCTTC. Its protein is CAISSGTGDSGYTF.